This T cell receptor (beta chain) was recovered during a study of CD8 T cells in Susac syndrome. The CDR3 is made up of 14 amino acids. The germline V gene has CDR1 SEHNR and CDR2 FQNEAQ (reference sequence). V lost 5 bases and J lost 10, with 17 bases in between. Sequencing of TCR beta was carried out in blood CD8+ and CD4+ T cells. Reverse transcription used about 0.45 to 1 ug RNA and random hexamers. TCRdb redid the calling of the immunoSEQ multiplex PCR reads with MiXCR, one entry per CDR3 protein. This table holds 300,000 or so distinct CDR3 sequences, roughly 94% found once. This chain uses TRBV7-9 with TRBJ1-4; D is ambiguous. The sequence was collected from a human donor with multiple sclerosis. The source material was CD4+ T cells from PBMCs. DNA for the CDR3: TGTGCCAGCAGCCCGGATTCCGTGGAGGGAAAACTGTTTTTT. Its protein product is CASSPDSVEGKLFF.